These T cell receptor beta chains were read from a single sample in a study of blood T cell repertoires in COVID-19. Produced via immunoSEQ multiplex PCR; TCRdb's table is partial and in-frame only. Here the sample spans under 250,000 clones, about 80% being singletons. Sequences were obtained from PBMCs or T cells enriched from blood (not recorded which). These receptors were obtained from a woman aged 40 to 50 who had been exposed to COVID-19. Both conserved end residues are part of each CDR3.

j_call,v_call,cdr3_aa
TRBJ2-1,TRBV5-1,CASSLGQSYNEQFF
TRBJ1-5,TRBV19,CASSPDNLQPQHF
TRBJ2-7,TRBV5-6,CASSFEGVPYEQYF
TRBJ2-7,TRBV7-2,CASSSGGGREYEQYF
TRBJ2-2,TRBV5-1,CASSLEEGSTGELFF
TRBJ1-1,TRBV4-1,CASSRGQGLDTEAFF
TRBJ1-5,TRBV18,CASSSFSDQPQHF
TRBJ1-3,TRBV15,CATSRAQPGSSGNTIYF
TRBJ1-2,TRBV5-4,CASSAGTGQGSGYTF
TRBJ1-2,TRBV6-5,CASSYLGRALYGYTF
TRBJ1-2,TRBV6-2/TRBV6-3,CASSLPGTGYGYTF
TRBJ2-1,TRBV27,CASSPRGLRGVFMDEQFF
TRBJ2-7,TRBV5-1,CASSSVTSPYEQYF
TRBJ2-3,TRBV30,CASSLGTPNTQYF
TRBJ1-1,TRBV7-2,CASSLVGRLANTEAFF
TRBJ2-1,TRBV18,CASSPSTSRGFSSYNEQFF
TRBJ1-2,TRBV6-2/TRBV6-3,CASSYRQGTYGYTF
TRBJ2-3,TRBV5-1,CGTRGATDTQYF
TRBJ2-2,TRBV12-3/TRBV12-4,CASSDGRTGELFF
TRBJ1-4,TRBV10-3,CAISESGQGGEKLFF
TRBJ2-3,TRBV27,CAISRDTRTDTQYF
TRBJ2-3,TRBV7-6,CASSSGGGTDTQYF
TRBJ2-7,TRBV11-2,CASKSWEGNPYEQYF
TRBJ1-1,TRBV9,CASSGEGVTEAFF
TRBJ2-3,TRBV19,CASSFPGTGEGDTQYF
TRBJ1-4,TRBV9,CASSATGSPNEKLFF
TRBJ1-2,TRBV5-4,CASSLAGGYGYTF
TRBJ1-2,TRBV6-1,CASSEVDGYTF
TRBJ2-1,TRBV12-3/TRBV12-4,CASRRLAGPQFF
TRBJ1-1,TRBV9,CASSVASDTEAFF
TRBJ1-2,TRBV3-1/TRBV3-2,CASSQGASGAYGYTF